One sample yielded the 14 T cell receptor beta chains listed below, sequenced in a study of T cell responses to AZD1222 COVID-19 vaccine. Clones were sequenced by immunoSEQ multiplex PCR, and TCRdb holds only the in-frame ones, with some missing. The sample comprises approximately 84,000 clones, 75% to 90% of which are singletons, and roughly 2.4% rests with the top ten. This specimen was peripheral blood, taken 28 days after the second AZD1222 dose. These TCRs come from an adult who received the AZD1222 COVID-19 vaccine.

The gene calls are TRBV30 and TRBJ1-3; possible D gene TRBD1, 5 bases. Germline values: CDR1 GTSNPN, CDR2 SVGIG (reference sequence). The germline V and J ends were trimmed by 3 bases and 3 bases, with 15 bases remaining between them. The CDR3 runs 15 residues. Written as DNA, the CDR3 is TGTGCCTGGAGGGGGAGTAAGGGGCTTGGAAACACCATATATTTT. Protein sequence: CAWRGSKGLGNTIYF.

The chain carries TRBV7-9 and TRBJ1-6; D perhaps matches TRBD1 (5 bases). The CDR3 is 17 residues long. V was shortened by 1 base and J by 7 bases, with 17 bases between the two germline ends. Germline lookup yields CDR1 SEHNR and CDR2 FQNEAQ (reference sequence). CDR3 protein: CASSLGKLREGNSPLHF. DNA of the CDR3: TGTGCCAGCAGCTTAGGTAAACTCAGGGAGGGGAATTCACCCCTCCACTTT.

The chain links TRBV7-8 to TRBJ1-5, with D possibly TRBD1 on 6 matching bases. Trimming removed 3 bases at V and 3 bases at J, with 15 bases between. Germline values: CDR1 SGHVS, CDR2 FQNEAQ. The CDR3 sequence is 16 residues long. The CDR3 loop reads CASSLLGPGANQPQHF. For the CDR3, the DNA is TGTGCCAGCAGCTTGTTAGGGCCGGGGGCCAATCAGCCCCAGCATTTT.

The gene calls are TRBV10-3 and TRBJ2-1, with TRBD2 matching over 13 bases. The CDR3 has 17 amino acids. The V gene's germline CDR1 is ENHRY and CDR2 SYGVKD. V shed 4 bases and J 7 bases; nucleotides not matched to a gene: 10. This CDR3 is CAISALGLAGSRNEQFF. The CDR3 nucleotides read TGTGCCATCAGTGCACTGGGACTAGCGGGAAGTCGGAATGAGCAGTTCTTC.

V is TRBV29-1 and J is TRBJ1-1, with a tentative D call TRBD1 (6 bases). Germline V CDR1 and CDR2: SQVTM, ANQGSEA. The CDR3 spans 14 residues. Trimming took 5 bases from V and 4 from J, leaving 17 bases between them. The CDR3 sequence: CSVYLQGPLTEAFF. CDR3 sequence (DNA): TGCAGCGTTTACCTACAGGGACCCCTCACTGAAGCTTTCTTT.

This rearrangement joins TRBV27 to TRBJ2-1, with D perhaps TRBD2 (6 bases). Germline loops: CDR1 MNHEY, CDR2 SMNVEV (reference sequence). CDR3 length equals 15 residues. The V end lost 6 bases, the J end lost 8 bases, and 20 bases lay between the germline ends. The chain's CDR3 is CASRASVGVSHEQFF. Written as DNA, the CDR3 is TGTGCCAGCAGGGCTAGCGTTGGGGTTTCTCATGAGCAGTTCTTC.

The gene calls are TRBV29-1 and TRBJ2-5; 13 positions agree with TRBD2. The germline CDR1 and CDR2 sequences are SQVTM and ANQGSEA. CDR3 length equals 14 residues. J gave up 6 bases and V 7 bases, and 8 bases lay outside the gene matches. CDR3 protein: CSGRTSGSLKTQYF. In nucleotides, the CDR3 is TGCAGCGGGAGGACTAGCGGGAGTCTCAAGACCCAGTACTTC.

CDR3 loop: CATNLVPWTEAFF. The CDR3 DNA is TGTGCCACCAACCTGGTCCCTTGGACTGAAGCTTTCTTT. This rearrangement joins TRBV15 to TRBJ1-1, with D uncertain. CDR3 length: 13 residues. The germline V gene has CDR1 LNHNV and CDR2 YYDKDF (reference sequence). V was pared by 7 bases and J by 5 bases, with 14 bases between.

The rearrangement joins TRBV11-1 to TRBJ1-1, with a weak D call TRBD1 (5 bases). This CDR3 comprises 12 residues. V shed 4 bases and J shed 9 bases, with 12 bases lying between them. Germline CDR1 SGHAT, CDR2 FQDESV (reference sequence). The CDR3 spells CASSSSREKAFF. The CDR3 DNA follows: TGTGCCAGCAGCTCCAGCAGGGAGAAAGCTTTCTTT.

The V gene is TRBV4-2, the J gene TRBJ1-6; D gene unclear. Germline V CDR1 and CDR2: LGHNA, YNFKEQ. Trimming removed 0 bases from V and 7 bases from J, with 13 bases in between. The CDR3 consists of 16 residues. The CDR3 loop reads CASSQDFPAQNSPLHF. CDR3 nucleotides: TGTGCCAGCAGCCAAGATTTCCCGGCCCAAAATTCACCCCTCCACTTT.

V gene TRBV29-1 combines with J gene TRBJ1-5; TRBD1 matches 7 bases. The V segment lost 7 bases and the J segment 4 bases; nucleotides outside the gene matches: 10. Germline V gene sequence: CDR1 SQVTM, CDR2 ANQGSEA. CDR3 length equals 14 residues. CDR3: CSASDRVGNQPQHF. The CDR3 bases are TGCAGCGCCTCCGACAGGGTTGGGAATCAGCCCCAGCATTTT.

V and J are TRBV18 and TRBJ2-5; D gene uncertain. Germline CDR1 is KGHSH and CDR2 is LQKENI. The ends were cut back, 3 bases at V and 0 bases at J, with 2 bases in the middle. This CDR3 has 12 amino acids. In nucleotides, the CDR3 is TGTGCCAGCTCACCTCACCAAGAGACCCAGTACTTC. It is translated as CASSPHQETQYF.

The gene calls are TRBV12-3 or TRBV12-4 and TRBJ2-7; D gene uncertain. The CDR3 is 12 residues long. Deletions cut 3 bases from V and 3 bases from J, with 6 bases between. CDR3 amino acids: CASSLAGYEQYF. The CDR3, as DNA: TGTGCCAGCAGTTTGGCAGGCTACGAGCAGTACTTC.

The V and J genes are TRBV7-9 and TRBJ1-2, with D maybe TRBD1 (5 bases). The CDR3 length is 14 residues. CDR1 is SEHNR, CDR2 FQNEAQ, per germline (reference sequence). V lost 5 bases and J 7 bases, leaving 17 bases between the germline ends. CDR3 sequence: CASSLNPGHFGYTF. CDR3 DNA: TGTGCCAGCAGCCTTAATCCCGGACATTTTGGCTACACCTTC.